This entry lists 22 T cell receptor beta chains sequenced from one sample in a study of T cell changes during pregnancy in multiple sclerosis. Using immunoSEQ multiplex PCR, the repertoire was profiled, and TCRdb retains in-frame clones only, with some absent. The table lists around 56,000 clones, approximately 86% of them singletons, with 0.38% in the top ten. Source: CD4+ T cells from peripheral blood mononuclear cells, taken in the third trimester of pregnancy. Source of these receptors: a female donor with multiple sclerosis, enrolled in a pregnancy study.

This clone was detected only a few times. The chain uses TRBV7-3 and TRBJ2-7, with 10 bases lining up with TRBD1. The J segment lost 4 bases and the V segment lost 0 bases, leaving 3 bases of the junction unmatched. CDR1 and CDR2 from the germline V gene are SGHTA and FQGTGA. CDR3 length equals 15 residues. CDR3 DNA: TGTGCCAGCAGCTTAACGGGACAGGGGATATACGAGCAGTACTTC. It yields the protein CASSLTGQGIYEQYF.

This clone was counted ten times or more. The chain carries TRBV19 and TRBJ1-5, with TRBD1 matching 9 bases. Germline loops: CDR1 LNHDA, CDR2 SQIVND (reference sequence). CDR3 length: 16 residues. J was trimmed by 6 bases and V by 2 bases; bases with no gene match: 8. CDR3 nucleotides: TGTGCCAGTAGTATACTAGGACAGGGGCTGGGTCAGCCCCAGCATTTT. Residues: CASSILGQGLGQPQHF. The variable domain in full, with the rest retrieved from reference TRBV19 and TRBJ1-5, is DGGITQSPKYLFRKEGQNVTLSCEQNLNHDAMYWYRQDPGQGLRLIYYSQIVNDFQKGDIAEGYSVSREKKESFPLTVTSAQKNPTAFYLCASSILGQGLGQPQHFGDGTRLSIL.

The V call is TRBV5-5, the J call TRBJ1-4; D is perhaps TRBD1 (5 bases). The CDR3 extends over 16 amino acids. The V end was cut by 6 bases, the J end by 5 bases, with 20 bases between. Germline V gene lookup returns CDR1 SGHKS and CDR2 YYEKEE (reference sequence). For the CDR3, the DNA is TGTGCCAGCAACTCCTTGTCGGGGGAGGTCAATGAAAAACTGTTTTTT. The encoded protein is CASNSLSGEVNEKLFF.

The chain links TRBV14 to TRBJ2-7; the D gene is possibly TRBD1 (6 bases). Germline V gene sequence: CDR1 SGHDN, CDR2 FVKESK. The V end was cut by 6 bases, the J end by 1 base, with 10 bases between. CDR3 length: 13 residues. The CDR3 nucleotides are TGTGCCAGCAGGACACAGGGATCCTACGAGCAGTACTTC. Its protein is CASRTQGSYEQYF.

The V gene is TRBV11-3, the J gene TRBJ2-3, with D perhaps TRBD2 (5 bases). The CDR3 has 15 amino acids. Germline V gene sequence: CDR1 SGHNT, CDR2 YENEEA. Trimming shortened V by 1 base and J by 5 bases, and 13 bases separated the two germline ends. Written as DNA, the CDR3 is TGTGCCAGCAGCTTAGGGGGAGCAGGACTAGATACGCAGTATTTT. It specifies CASSLGGAGLDTQYF. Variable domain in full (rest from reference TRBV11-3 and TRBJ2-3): EAGVVQSPRYKIIEKKQPVAFWCNPISGHNTLYWYLQNLGQGPELLIRYENEEAVDDSQLPKDRFSAERLKGVDSTLKIQPAELGDSAVYLCASSLGGAGLDTQYFGPGTRLTVL.

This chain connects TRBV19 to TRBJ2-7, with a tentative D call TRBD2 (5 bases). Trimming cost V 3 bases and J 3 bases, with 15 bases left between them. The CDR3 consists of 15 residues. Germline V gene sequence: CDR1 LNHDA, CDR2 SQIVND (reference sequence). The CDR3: CASSILPDRGYEQYF. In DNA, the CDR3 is TGTGCCAGTAGTATCCTTCCAGACCGGGGCTACGAGCAGTACTTC.

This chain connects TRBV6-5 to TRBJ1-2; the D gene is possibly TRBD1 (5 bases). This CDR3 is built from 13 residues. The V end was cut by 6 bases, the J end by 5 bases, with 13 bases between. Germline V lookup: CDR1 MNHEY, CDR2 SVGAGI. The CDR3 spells CASRAGHLYGYTF. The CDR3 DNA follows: TGTGCCAGCAGGGCCGGACACCTTTATGGCTACACCTTC.

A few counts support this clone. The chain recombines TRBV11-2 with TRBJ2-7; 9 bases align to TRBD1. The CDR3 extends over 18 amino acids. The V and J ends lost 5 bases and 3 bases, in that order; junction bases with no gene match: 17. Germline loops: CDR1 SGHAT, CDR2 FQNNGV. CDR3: CASSPIRRGQGIVYEQYF. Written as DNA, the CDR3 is TGTGCCAGCAGCCCCATAAGAAGGGGACAGGGAATAGTCTACGAGCAGTACTTC. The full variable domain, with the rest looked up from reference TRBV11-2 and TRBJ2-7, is EAGVAQSPRYKIIEKRQSVAFWCNPISGHATLYWYQQILGQGPKLLIQFQNNGVVDDSQLPKDRFSAERLKGVDSTLKIQPAKLEDSAVYLCASSPIRRGQGIVYEQYFGPGTRLTVT.

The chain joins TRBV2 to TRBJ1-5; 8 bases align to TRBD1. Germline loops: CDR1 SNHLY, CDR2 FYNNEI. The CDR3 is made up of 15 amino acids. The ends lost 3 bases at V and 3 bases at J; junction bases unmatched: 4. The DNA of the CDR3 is TGTGCCAGCAGTGAGCAGGGGGCCCCCAATCAGCCCCAGCATTTT. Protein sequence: CASSEQGAPNQPQHF.

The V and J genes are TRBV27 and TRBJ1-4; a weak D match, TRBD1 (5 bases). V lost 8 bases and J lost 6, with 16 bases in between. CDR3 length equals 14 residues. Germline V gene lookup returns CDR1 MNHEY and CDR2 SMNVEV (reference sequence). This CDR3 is CASGGWGIDEKLFF. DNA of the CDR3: TGTGCCAGCGGGGGGTGGGGGATTGATGAAAAACTGTTTTTT.

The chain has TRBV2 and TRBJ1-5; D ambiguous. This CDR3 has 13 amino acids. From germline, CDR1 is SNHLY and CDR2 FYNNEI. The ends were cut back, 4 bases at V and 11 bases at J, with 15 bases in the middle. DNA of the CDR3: TGTGCCAGCAGTGGGGCAGTCATTTTGACCCAGCATTTT. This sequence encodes CASSGAVILTQHF.

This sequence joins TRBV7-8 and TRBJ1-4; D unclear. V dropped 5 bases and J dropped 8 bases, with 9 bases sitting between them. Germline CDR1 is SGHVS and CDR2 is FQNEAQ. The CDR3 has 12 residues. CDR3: CASSPRAEKLFF. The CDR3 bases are TGTGCCAGCAGCCCCCGAGCAGAAAAACTGTTTTTT.

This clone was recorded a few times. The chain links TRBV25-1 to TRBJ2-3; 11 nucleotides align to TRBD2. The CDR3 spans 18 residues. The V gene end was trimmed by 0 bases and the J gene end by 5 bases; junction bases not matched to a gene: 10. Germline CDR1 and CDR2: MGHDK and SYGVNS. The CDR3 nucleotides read TGTGCCAGCAGTGAATATAAATCACTAGCGGGGGAGAGAGATACGCAGTATTTT. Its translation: CASSEYKSLAGERDTQYF.

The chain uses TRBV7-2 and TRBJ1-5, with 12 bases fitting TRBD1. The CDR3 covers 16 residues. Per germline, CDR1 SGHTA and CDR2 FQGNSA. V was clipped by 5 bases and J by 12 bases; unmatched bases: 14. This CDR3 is CASSAPGTGGSIGQHF. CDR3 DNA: TGTGCCAGCAGCGCCCCCGGGACAGGGGGCTCTATTGGCCAGCATTTT.

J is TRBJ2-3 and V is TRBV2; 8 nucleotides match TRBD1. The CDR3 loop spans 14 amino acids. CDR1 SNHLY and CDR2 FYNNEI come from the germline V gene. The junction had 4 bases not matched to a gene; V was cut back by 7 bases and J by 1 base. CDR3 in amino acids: CASTEDRGTDTQYF. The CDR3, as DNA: TGTGCCAGCACCGAGGACAGGGGCACAGATACGCAGTATTTT.

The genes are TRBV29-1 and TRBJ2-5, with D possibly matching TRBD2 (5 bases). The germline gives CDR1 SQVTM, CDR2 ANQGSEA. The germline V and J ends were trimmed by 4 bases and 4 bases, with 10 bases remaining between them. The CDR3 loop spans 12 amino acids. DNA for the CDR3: TGCAGCGTTGGGACTGCCCGAGAGACCCAGTACTTC. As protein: CSVGTARETQYF.

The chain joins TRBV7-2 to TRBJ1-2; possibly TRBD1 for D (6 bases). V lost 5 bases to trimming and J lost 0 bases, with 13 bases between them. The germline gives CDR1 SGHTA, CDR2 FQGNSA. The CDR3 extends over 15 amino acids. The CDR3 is CASSVSTGANYGYTF. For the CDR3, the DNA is TGTGCCAGCAGCGTCTCGACAGGAGCTAACTATGGCTACACCTTC.

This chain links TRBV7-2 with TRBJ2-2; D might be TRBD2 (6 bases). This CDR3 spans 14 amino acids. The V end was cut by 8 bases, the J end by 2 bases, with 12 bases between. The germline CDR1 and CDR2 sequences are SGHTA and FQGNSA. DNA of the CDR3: TGTGCCAGCGGACGGGGGACTAACACCGGGGAGCTGTTTTTT. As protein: CASGRGTNTGELFF. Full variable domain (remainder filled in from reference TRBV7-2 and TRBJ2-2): GAGVSQSPSNKVTEKGKDVELRCDPISGHTALYWYRQSLGQGLEFLIYFQGNSAPDKSGLPSDRFSAERTGGSVSTLTIQRTQQEDSAVYLCASGRGTNTGELFFGEGSRLTVL.

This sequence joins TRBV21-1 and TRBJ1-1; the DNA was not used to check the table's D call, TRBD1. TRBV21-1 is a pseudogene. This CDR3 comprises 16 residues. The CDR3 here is CASSPGTGTMNTEAFF. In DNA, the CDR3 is TGTGCCAGCAGCCCCGGGACAGGGACCATGAACACTGAAGCTTTCTTT.

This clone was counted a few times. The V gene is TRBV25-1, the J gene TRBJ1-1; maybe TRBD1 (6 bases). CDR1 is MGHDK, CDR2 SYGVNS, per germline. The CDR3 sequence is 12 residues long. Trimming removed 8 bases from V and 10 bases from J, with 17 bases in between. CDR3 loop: CASGLQGGGAFF. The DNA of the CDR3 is TGTGCCAGCGGCTTACAGGGTGGAGGAGCTTTCTTT.

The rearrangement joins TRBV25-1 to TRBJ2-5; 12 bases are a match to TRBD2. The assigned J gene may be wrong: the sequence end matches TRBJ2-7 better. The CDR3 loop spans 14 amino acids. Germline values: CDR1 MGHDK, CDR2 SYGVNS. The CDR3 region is CASSETSGSNEQYF. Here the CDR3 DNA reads TGTGCCAGCAGTGAGACTAGCGGGAGTAACGAGCAGTACTTC.

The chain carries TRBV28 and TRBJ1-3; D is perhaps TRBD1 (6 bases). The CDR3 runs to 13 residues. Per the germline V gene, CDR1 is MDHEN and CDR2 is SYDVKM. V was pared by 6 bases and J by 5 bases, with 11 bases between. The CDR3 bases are TGTGCCAGCAGGCCAGGGGTGAGAAACACCATATATTTT. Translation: CASRPGVRNTIYF.